Each of the 9 T cell receptor beta chains below was sequenced from the same sample in a study of human T cells and chemical hapten exposure. TCRdb passed the 5' RACE reads through MiXCR, listing each CDR3 protein once. Among 130,000 or so distinct CDR3 sequences, about 4% were seen once, and the ten largest hold over 1.3%. Before extraction, the whole blood was not fractionated, and total RNA was taken from it. All receptors derive from a female donor in good health.

This clonotype was seen ten or more times. The gene calls are TRBV15 and TRBJ2-4, with D unclear. The CDR3 sequence is 14 residues long. Trimming removed 3 bases from V and 10 bases from J, with 16 bases in between. CDR1 and CDR2 (germline): LNHNV, YYDKDF (reference sequence). This CDR3 reads CATSRDERSGIQYF. CDR3 sequence (DNA): TGTGCCACCAGCAGGGACGAAAGATCCGGAATTCAGTACTTC.

This chain links TRBV3-1 with TRBJ1-2; D unclear. Trimming left V 6 bases short and J 3 bases short, with 14 bases between. This CDR3 region has 14 residues. Germline CDR1 reads LGHDT; CDR2 reads YNNKEL (reference sequence). In DNA form, the CDR3 reads TGTGCCAGCAGGTTGCTTTCGGCCCACTATGGCTACACCTTC. It yields the protein CASRLLSAHYGYTF.

The table lists this clonotype with a few counts. This rearrangement joins TRBV10-2 to TRBJ1-2, with D tentatively TRBD1 (5 bases). V was clipped by 6 bases and J by 2 bases, with 13 bases between them. Germline-derived CDR1 and CDR2 are WSHSY and SAAADI. The CDR3 spans 14 residues. For the CDR3, the DNA is TGCGCCAGCAGCTCACGGGGCCCCAACTATGGCTACACCTTC. Its translation is CASSSRGPNYGYTF.

This clonotype came up many times. The rearrangement joins TRBV7-8 to TRBJ1-1, with unresolved D. V was pared by 4 bases and J by 1 base, with 13 bases between. Per the germline V gene, CDR1 is SGHVS and CDR2 is FQNEAQ. This CDR3 region has 15 residues. The CDR3 nucleotides read TGTGCCAGCAGCTCTAGTCGCCAGAGGAACACTGAAGCTTTCTTT. Translated, it gives CASSSSRQRNTEAFF. Using reference TRBV7-8 and TRBJ1-1 for the parts outside the CDR3, the full variable domain is GAGVSQSPRYKVAKRGQDVALRCDPISGHVSLFWYQQALGQGPEFLTYFQNEAQLDKSGLPSDRFFAERPEGSVSTLKIQRTQQEDSAVYLCASSSSRQRNTEAFFGQGTRLTVV.

This clonotype appeared many times. The chain recombines TRBV28 with TRBJ1-6; a weak D match, TRBD1 (6 bases). Trimming stripped 4 bases from V and 7 bases from J, with 14 bases between. Germline CDR1 reads MDHEN; CDR2 reads SYDVKM. There are 15 residues in the CDR3. The CDR3 region is CASSSGARVNSPLHF. As DNA, the CDR3 is TGTGCCAGCAGTTCAGGGGCTAGGGTGAATTCACCCCTCCACTTT.

With respect to this clonotype: Possible read error: a much larger clone is one base away. The chain joins TRBV5-4 to TRBJ2-1, with 8 bases fitting TRBD2. The ends lost 0 bases at V and 10 bases at J; junction bases unmatched: 9. CDR1 and CDR2 from the germline V gene are SGHNT and YYREEE (reference sequence). The CDR3 is made up of 15 amino acids. The CDR3 coding sequence is TGTGCCAGCAGCTTGGGGTGGGCGGGGGGCTGGGAGCAGTTCTTC. Protein product: CASSLGWAGGWEQFF. The full variable domain, its missing parts supplied by reference TRBV5-4 and TRBJ2-1, is ETGVTQSPTHLIKTRGQQVTLRCSSQSGHNTVSWYQQALGQGPQFIFQYYREEENGRGNFPPRFSGLQFPNYSSELNVNALELDDSALYLCASSLGWAGGWEQFFGPGTRLTVL.

Ten or more counts support this clonotype. V is TRBV18 and J is TRBJ1-6; TRBD1 aligns across 9 bases. Germline lookup yields CDR1 KGHSH and CDR2 LQKENI. The CDR3 is made up of 15 amino acids. The V segment lost 5 bases and the J segment 5 bases; nucleotides outside the gene matches: 4. In DNA, the CDR3 is TGTGCCAGCTCATCTCGGACAGGGGATAATTCACCCCTCCACTTT. This gives the protein CASSSRTGDNSPLHF.

This clonotype was picked up many times. The genes are TRBV4-1 and TRBJ1-2; possible D gene TRBD1, 5 bases. The CDR3 is 13 residues long. Germline CDR1 reads MGHRA; CDR2 reads YSYEKL. The ends were cut back, 2 bases at V and 7 bases at J, with 11 bases in the middle. CDR3 in amino acids: CASSQLGDAGYTF. The CDR3 bases are TGCGCCAGCAGCCAACTCGGGGACGCTGGCTACACCTTC.

The V gene is TRBV29-1, the J gene TRBJ2-1; 14 bases fit TRBD2. Germline V gives CDR1 SQVTM, CDR2 ANQGSEA. The CDR3 is 17 amino acids. With 3 bases clipped from V and 9 bases from J, the junction kept 13 bases outside the gene matches. For the CDR3, the DNA is TGCAGCGTTGATCGGTTGCTCTCGGGACTAGCGGGGGCTGAGCAGTTCTTC. The encoded protein is CSVDRLLSGLAGAEQFF.